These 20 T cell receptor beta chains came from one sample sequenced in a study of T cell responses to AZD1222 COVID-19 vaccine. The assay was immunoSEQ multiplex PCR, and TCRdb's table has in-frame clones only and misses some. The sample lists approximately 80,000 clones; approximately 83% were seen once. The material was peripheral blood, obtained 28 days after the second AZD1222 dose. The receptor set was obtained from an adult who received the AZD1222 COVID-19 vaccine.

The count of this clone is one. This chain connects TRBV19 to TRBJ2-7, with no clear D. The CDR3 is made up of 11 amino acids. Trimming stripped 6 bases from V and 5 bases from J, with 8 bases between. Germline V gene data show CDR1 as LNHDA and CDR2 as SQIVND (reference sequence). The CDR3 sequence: CASRFSDEQYF. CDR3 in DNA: TGTGCCAGTAGGTTTTCCGACGAGCAGTACTTC.

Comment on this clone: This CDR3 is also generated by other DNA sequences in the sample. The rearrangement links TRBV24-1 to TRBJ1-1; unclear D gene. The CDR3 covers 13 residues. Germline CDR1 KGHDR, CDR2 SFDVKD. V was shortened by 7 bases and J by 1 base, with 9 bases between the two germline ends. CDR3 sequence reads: CATSLTGNTEAFF. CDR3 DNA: TGTGCCACCAGCCTAACGGGGAACACTGAAGCTTTCTTT.

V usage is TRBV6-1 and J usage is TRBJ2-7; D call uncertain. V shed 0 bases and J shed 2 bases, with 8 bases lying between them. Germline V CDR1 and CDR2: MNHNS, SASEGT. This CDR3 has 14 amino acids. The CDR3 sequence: CASSEAYLAYEQYF. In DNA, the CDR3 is TGTGCCAGCAGTGAAGCCTACCTGGCCTACGAGCAGTACTTC.

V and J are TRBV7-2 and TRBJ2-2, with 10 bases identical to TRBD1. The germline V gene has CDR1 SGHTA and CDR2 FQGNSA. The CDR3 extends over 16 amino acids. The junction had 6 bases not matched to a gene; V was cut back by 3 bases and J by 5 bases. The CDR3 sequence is CASSLRQGARTGELFF. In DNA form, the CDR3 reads TGTGCCAGCAGCTTGAGACAGGGGGCGAGGACCGGGGAGCTGTTTTTT.

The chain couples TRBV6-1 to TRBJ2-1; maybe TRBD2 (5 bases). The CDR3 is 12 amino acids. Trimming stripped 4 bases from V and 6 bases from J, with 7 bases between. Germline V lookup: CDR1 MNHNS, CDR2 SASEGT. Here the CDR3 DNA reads TGTGCCAGCAGTGGGGAGTTCAATGAGCAGTTCTTC. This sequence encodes CASSGEFNEQFF.

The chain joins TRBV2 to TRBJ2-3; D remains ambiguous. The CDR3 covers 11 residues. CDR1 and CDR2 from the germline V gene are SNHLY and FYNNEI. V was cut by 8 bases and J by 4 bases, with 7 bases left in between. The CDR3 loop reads CASSSSDTQYF. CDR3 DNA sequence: TGTGCCAGCTCCTCTTCAGATACGCAGTATTTT.

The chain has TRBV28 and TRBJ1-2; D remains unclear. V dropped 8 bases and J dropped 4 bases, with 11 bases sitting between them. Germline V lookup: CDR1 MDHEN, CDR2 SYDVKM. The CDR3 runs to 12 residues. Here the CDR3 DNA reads TGTGCCAGCGAAAACACCTCCTATGGCTACACCTTC. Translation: CASENTSYGYTF.

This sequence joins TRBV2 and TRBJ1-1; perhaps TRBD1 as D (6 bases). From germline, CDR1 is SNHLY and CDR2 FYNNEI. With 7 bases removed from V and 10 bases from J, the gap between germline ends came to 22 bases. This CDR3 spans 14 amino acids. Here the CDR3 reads CASNGGQLGDGAFF. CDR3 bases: TGTGCCAGCAATGGCGGACAGCTGGGAGATGGAGCTTTCTTT.

The DNA of the CDR3 is TGTGCCAGCAGCAAAACCAGGACAGTGCAAGAGACCCAGTACTTC. This sequence encodes CASSKTRTVQETQYF. This rearrangement joins TRBV21-1 to TRBJ2-5; TRBD1 was called by the table and not checked on the DNA. TRBV21-1 is a pseudogene locus. The CDR3 spans 15 residues.

CDR3: CASSVATSGGNQDTQYF. In nucleotides, the CDR3 is TGTGCCAGCAGCGTTGCGACTAGCGGGGGGAATCAGGATACGCAGTATTTT. The chain uses TRBV9 and TRBJ2-3; 13 positions match TRBD2. Trimming took 2 bases from V and 6 from J; bases not matched to a gene: 9. This CDR3 has 17 amino acids. From germline, CDR1 is SGDLS and CDR2 YYNGEE. The whole variable domain, remainder taken from reference TRBV9 and TRBJ2-3, is DSGVTQTPKHLITATGQRVTLRCSPRSGDLSVYWYQQSLDQGLQFLIQYYNGEERAKGNILERFSAQQFPDLHSELNLSSLELGDSALYFCASSVATSGGNQDTQYFGPGTRLTVL.

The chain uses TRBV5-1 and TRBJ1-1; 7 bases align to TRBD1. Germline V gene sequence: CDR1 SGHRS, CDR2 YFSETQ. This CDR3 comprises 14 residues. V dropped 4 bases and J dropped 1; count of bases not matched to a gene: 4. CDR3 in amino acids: CASSRGQWNTEAFF. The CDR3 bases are TGCGCCAGCAGCCGGGGACAGTGGAACACTGAAGCTTTCTTT.

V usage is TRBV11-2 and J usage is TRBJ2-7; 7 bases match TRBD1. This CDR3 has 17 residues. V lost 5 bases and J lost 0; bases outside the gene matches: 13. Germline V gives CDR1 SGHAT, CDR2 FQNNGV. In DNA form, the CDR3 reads TGTGCCAGCAGCAGTAATAGGGACAGACTCGACTCCTACGAGCAGTACTTC. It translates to CASSSNRDRLDSYEQYF.

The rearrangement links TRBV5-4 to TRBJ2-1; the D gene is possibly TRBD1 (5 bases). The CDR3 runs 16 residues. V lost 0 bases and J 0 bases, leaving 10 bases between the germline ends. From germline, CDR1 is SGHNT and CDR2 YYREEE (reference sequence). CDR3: CASSLGGRVSYNEQFF. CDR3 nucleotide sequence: TGTGCCAGCAGCTTGGGGGGCAGGGTCTCCTACAATGAGCAGTTCTTC.

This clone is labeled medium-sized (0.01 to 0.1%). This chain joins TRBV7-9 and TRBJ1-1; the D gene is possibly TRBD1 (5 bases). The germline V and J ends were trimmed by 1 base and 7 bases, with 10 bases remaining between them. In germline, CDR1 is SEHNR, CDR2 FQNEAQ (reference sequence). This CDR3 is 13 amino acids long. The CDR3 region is CASSLGREDEAFF. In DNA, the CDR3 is TGTGCCAGCAGCTTAGGCAGGGAAGATGAAGCTTTCTTT.

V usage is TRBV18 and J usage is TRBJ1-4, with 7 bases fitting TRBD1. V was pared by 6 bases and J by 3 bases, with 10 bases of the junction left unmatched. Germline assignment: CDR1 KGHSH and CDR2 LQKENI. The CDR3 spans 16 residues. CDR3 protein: CASSELRGPPNEKLFF. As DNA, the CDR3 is TGTGCCAGCTCCGAACTAAGGGGGCCCCCTAATGAAAAACTGTTTTTT.

The CDR3 DNA follows: TGTGCCAGCAGTGCCCCTGACAGGGGCCAACTCAACACTGAAGCTTTCTTT. Translation: CASSAPDRGQLNTEAFF. The rearrangement uses TRBV2 and TRBJ1-1; 8 nucleotides agree with TRBD1. Germline loops: CDR1 SNHLY, CDR2 FYNNEI. The CDR3 is 17 amino acids. V trimming: 4 bases; J trimming: 2 bases; junction bases outside the gene matches: 12. Complete variable domain (other parts from reference TRBV2 and TRBJ1-1): EPEVTQTPSHQVTQMGQEVILRCVPISNHLYFYWYRQILGQKVEFLVSFYNNEISEKSEIFDDQFSVERPDGSNFTLKIRSTKLEDSAMYFCASSAPDRGQLNTEAFFGQGTRLTVV.

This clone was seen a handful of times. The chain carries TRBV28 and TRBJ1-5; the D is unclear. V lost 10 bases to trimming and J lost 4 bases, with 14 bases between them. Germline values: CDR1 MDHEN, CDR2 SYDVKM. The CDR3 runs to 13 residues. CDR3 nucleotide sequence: TGTGCCACCCAAAGGCAGTTTAATCAGCCCCAGCATTTT. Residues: CATQRQFNQPQHF.

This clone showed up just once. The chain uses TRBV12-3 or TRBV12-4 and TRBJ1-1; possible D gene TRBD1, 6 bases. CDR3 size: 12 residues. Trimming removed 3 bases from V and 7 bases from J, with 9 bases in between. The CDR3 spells CASSFGGGEAFF. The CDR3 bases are TGTGCCAGCAGTTTTGGAGGGGGTGAAGCTTTCTTT.

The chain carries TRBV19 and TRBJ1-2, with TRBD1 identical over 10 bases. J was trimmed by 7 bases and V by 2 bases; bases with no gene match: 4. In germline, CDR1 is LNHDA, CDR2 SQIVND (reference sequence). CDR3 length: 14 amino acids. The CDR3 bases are TGTGCCAGTAGTATAATGGGACAGGGGTTTGGCTACACCTTC. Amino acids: CASSIMGQGFGYTF.

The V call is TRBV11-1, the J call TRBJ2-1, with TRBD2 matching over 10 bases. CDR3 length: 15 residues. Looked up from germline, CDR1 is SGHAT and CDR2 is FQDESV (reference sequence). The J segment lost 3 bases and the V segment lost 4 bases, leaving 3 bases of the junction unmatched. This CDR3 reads CASSYGTSDYNEQFF. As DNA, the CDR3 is TGTGCCAGCAGCTACGGGACTAGCGACTACAATGAGCAGTTCTTC. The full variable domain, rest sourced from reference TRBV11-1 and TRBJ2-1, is EAEVAQSPRYKITEKSQAVAFWCDPISGHATLYWYRQILGQGPELLVQFQDESVVDDSQLPKDRFSAERLKGVDSTLKIQPAELGDSAMYLCASSYGTSDYNEQFFGPGTRLTVL.